This T cell receptor beta chain derives from a study of tumor and adjacent non-tumor tissue in lung cancer. Study information: Patients comprised roughly 12 adenocarcinoma, a couple of squamous cell carcinoma and 1 small cell lung cancer. Samples averaged about 4.3 million productive TCRbeta reads each. General study results and limits: Higher tumor TCR diversity was associated with shorter survival.

For this clonotype: What it binds is unknown.

This sample's RNA came from whole unsorted tissue. Three rounds of nested PCR, following a modified ARM-PCR protocol, produced the TCRbeta library. TCRdb re-derived calls from the multiplex PCR reads in MiXCR, one entry per CDR3 protein. The table shows 200,000 to 250,000 distinct CDR3 sequences, with 71% occurring only once. The V gene's germline CDR1 is GTSNPN and CDR2 SVGIG (reference sequence). The V and J ends lost 4 bases and 3 bases respectively, with 15 bases between them. This CDR3 has 15 amino acids. This receptor was taken from a man between 60 and 70 years old with non-small cell lung cancer. The sequencing input was lung tumor tissue. V usage is TRBV30 and J usage is TRBJ2-2; D may correspond to TRBD1 or TRBD2 (6 bases each). The CDR3 region is CAWTAGGADTGELFF. The CDR3 DNA is TGTGCCTGGACTGCCGGGGGCGCAGACACCGGGGAGCTGTTTTTT. Drawing the rest from reference TRBV30 and TRBJ2-2, the complete variable domain is SQTIHQWPATLVQPVGSPLSLECTVEGTSNPNLYWYRQAAGRGLQLLFYSVGIGQISSEVPQNLSASRPQDRQFILSSKKLLLSDSGFYLCAWTAGGADTGELFFGEGSRLTVL.